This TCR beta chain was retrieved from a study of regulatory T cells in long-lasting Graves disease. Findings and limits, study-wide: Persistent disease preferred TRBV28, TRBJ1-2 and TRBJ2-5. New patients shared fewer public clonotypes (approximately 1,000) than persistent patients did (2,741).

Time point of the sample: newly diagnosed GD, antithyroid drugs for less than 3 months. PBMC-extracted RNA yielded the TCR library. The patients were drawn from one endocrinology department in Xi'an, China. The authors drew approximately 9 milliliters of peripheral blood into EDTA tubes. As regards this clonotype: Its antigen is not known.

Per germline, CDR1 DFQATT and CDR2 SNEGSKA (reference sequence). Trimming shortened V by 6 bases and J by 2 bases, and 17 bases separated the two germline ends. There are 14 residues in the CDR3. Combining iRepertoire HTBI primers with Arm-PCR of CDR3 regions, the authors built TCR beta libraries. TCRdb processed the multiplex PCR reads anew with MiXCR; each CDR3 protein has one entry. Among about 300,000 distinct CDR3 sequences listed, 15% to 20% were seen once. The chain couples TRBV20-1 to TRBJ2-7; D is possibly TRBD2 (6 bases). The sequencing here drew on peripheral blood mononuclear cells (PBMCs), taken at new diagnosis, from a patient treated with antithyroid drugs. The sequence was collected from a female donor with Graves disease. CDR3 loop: CSAVRGGTPYEQYF. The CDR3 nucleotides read TGCAGTGCGGTCCGAGGCGGGACCCCCTACGAGCAGTACTTC.